A selection of T cell receptor beta chains follows, all from one sample in a study of blood T cell repertoires in COVID-19. Libraries were prepared by immunoSEQ multiplex PCR; TCRdb keeps only in-frame clonotypes and omits some of them. Of roughly 200,000 clones listed, approximately 80% are singletons. Sequencing used PBMCs or T cells enriched from blood (not recorded which). The receptors come from a woman aged 55-70 years with acute COVID-19. Both conserved end residues are part of each CDR3. Each record gives: D gene, CDR3 length, clone size, V gene, J gene, CDR3 protein, CDR3 DNA. D genes are given only for firm matches. The size entry is marked missing in some rows and otherwise reads once, few, many or a size class.

.	12	.	TRBV30	TRBJ1-2	CAWSSSGRLQTF	TGTGCCTGGAGTTCTTCGGGAAGGCTTCAAACCTTC
TRBD2	15	.	TRBV9	TRBJ2-1	CASAGGVGSYNEQFF	TGTGCCAGCGCCGGGGGGGTTGGCTCCTACAATGAGCAGTTCTTC
.	12	once	TRBV19	TRBJ1-2	CASRGHTYGYTF	TGTGCCAGTAGGGGGCACACCTATGGCTACACCTTC
.	14	.	TRBV5-1	TRBJ1-2	CASSPGTRNYGYTF	TGCGCCAGCAGCCCGGGTACTAGGAACTATGGCTACACCTTC
TRBD2	18	once	TRBV7-2	TRBJ2-3	CASRSSGTSGSRTDTQYF	TGTGCCAGCAGAAGCTCCGGGACTAGCGGGAGCCGCACAGATACGCAGTATTTT
TRBD2	17	.	TRBV14	TRBJ2-1	CASSRQLSGRARDEQFF	TGTGCCAGCAGCCGACAGCTTAGCGGGAGGGCGCGGGATGAGCAGTTCTTC
TRBD1	17	once	TRBV19	TRBJ2-2	CASTRRGGRGHTGELFF	TGTGCCAGTACCCGAAGGGGTGGCAGGGGGCACACCGGGGAGCTGTTTTTT
.	15	.	TRBV11-2	TRBJ2-7	CASSLNLASTYEQYF	TGTGCCAGCAGCTTAAACCTAGCGTCTACCTACGAGCAGTACTTC
TRBD1	14	.	TRBV6-1	TRBJ1-2	CASSEQGAGYGYTF	TGTGCCAGCAGTGAACAGGGGGCGGGCTATGGCTACACCTTC
TRBD2	16	.	TRBV19	TRBJ2-1	CASSPTRLAVYNEQFF	TGTGCCAGTAGTCCAACAAGACTAGCGGTTTACAATGAGCAGTTCTTC
TRBD2	17	few	TRBV14	TRBJ2-1	CASSQRTSGRAYNEQFF	TGTGCCAGCAGCCAAAGGACTAGCGGGAGGGCCTACAATGAGCAGTTCTTC
TRBD1	14	.	TRBV10-3	TRBJ1-1	CAIRGQGSNTEAFF	TGTGCCATCAGAGGACAGGGCTCGAACACTGAAGCTTTCTTT
TRBD2	16	.	TRBV7-2	TRBJ2-1	CASSPSGRGGINEQFF	TGTGCCAGCAGCCCCTCCGGGCGGGGGGGGATAAATGAGCAGTTCTTC
TRBD2	15	.	TRBV9	TRBJ2-5	CASSPDLGGGEAQYF	TGTGCCAGCAGCCCTGATCTTGGCGGGGGTGAGGCCCAGTACTTC
.	11	.	TRBV29-1	TRBJ1-2	CSVGQDGGYTF	TGCAGCGTTGGACAGGACGGGGGCTACACCTTC
TRBD2	19	.	TRBV2	TRBJ2-2	CASSYLGLAGGLTTGELFF	TGTGCCAGCAGTTACTTGGGACTTGCGGGGGGGCTTACTACCGGGGAGCTGTTTTTT
.	12	.	TRBV29-1	TRBJ1-3	CSVGQSRNTIYF	TGCAGCGTTGGACAGAGTAGGAACACCATATATTTT
.	15	.	TRBV27	TRBJ2-5	CASSLQTGRQETQYF	TGTGCCAGCAGCCTCCAGACAGGACGTCAAGAGACCCAGTACTTC
.	15	.	TRBV4-2	TRBJ2-1	CASSQELASYNEQFF	TGTGCCAGCAGCCAAGAGTTAGCGTCGTACAATGAGCAGTTCTTC
TRBD2	15	.	TRBV10-3	TRBJ2-1	CAISESVSGNNEQFF	TGTGCCATCAGTGAGTCCGTTAGCGGGAACAATGAGCAGTTCTTC
.	17	.	TRBV6-2/TRBV6-3	TRBJ2-5	CASSYPSRHAYQETQYF	TGTGCCAGCAGTTACCCGTCTCGACACGCGTACCAAGAGACCCAGTACTTC
TRBD1	15	.	TRBV6-1	TRBJ1-5	CASSEAIQGNQPQHF	TGTGCCAGCAGTGAGGCTATACAGGGGAATCAGCCCCAGCATTTT
.	16	.	TRBV15	TRBJ1-1	CATSRDPDRQNTEAFF	TGTGCCACCAGCAGAGATCCAGACAGGCAGAACACTGAAGCTTTCTTT
TRBD1	17	.	TRBV5-1	TRBJ1-4	CASSLASLGQVAGKLFF	TGCGCCAGCAGCTTGGCCTCTCTTGGACAGGTGGCGGGAAAACTGTTTTTT
TRBD1	14	.	TRBV18	TRBJ1-1	CASSPTGADTEAFF	TGTGCCAGCTCACCTACAGGGGCTGACACTGAAGCTTTCTTT
.	13	.	TRBV29-1	TRBJ2-7	CSVKETVVYEQYF	TGCAGCGTTAAAGAGACAGTTGTCTACGAGCAGTACTTC
.	15	.	TRBV27	TRBJ2-2	CASTKFSGDTGELFF	TGTGCCAGCACCAAATTTTCAGGGGACACCGGGGAGCTGTTTTTT
TRBD1	14	few	TRBV4-3	TRBJ1-3	CASSRDRAGNTIYF	TGCGCCAGCAGCCGTGACAGGGCTGGAAACACCATATATTTT
.	17	.	TRBV11-3	TRBJ1-5	CASSLVAVRREAQPQHF	TGTGCCAGCAGCTTAGTGGCTGTCCGCAGGGAGGCTCAGCCCCAGCATTTT
TRBD1	14	.	TRBV28	TRBJ2-7	CASSLRDRDYEQYF	TGTGCCAGCAGTCTCCGGGACAGGGACTACGAGCAGTACTTC
TRBD1	15	.	TRBV6-2/TRBV6-3	TRBJ2-4	CASSAWDRGVNIQYF	TGTGCCAGCAGTGCCTGGGACAGGGGAGTTAACATTCAGTACTTC
TRBD1	12	.	TRBV29-1	TRBJ2-1	CSVDRGQGEQFF	TGCAGCGTCGACAGGGGGCAGGGTGAGCAGTTCTTC
TRBD2	15	many	TRBV11-2	TRBJ2-3	CASSPLAGGADTQYF	TGTGCCAGCAGCCCTCTAGCGGGGGGCGCAGATACGCAGTATTTT
.	13	once	TRBV6-5	TRBJ1-5	CASSRQSNQPQHF	TGTGCCAGCAGCAGACAGTCCAATCAGCCCCAGCATTTT
.	15	.	TRBV19	TRBJ1-1	CASSIVQGRNTEAFF	TGTGCCAGTAGTATAGTACAGGGAAGGAACACTGAAGCTTTCTTT
.	12	few	TRBV5-4	TRBJ1-1	CASSRVNTEAFF	TGTGCCAGCAGTCGGGTAAACACTGAAGCTTTCTTT